This T cell receptor (beta chain) came from a study of blood T cells in healthy people across ages. Samples each yielded at least 5 micrograms of total RNA. With a J-beta primer mix and a sample-barcoded 5' primer, a second PCR ran about 6 to 11 cycles. Through a template-switch adaptor with 12 random nucleotides, each cDNA molecule received a tag. In TCRdb, the 5' RACE reads were re-called with MiXCR into one record per CDR3 protein. The sample lists fewer than 750,000 distinct CDR3 sequences; 45% to 55% were seen once. The CDR3 runs 17 residues. Trimming removed 6 bases from V and 0 bases from J; junction bases left unmatched: 11. Per germline, CDR1 MNHEY and CDR2 SVGEGT.

The chain links TRBV6-2 or TRBV6-3 to TRBJ1-1, with 9 bases identical to TRBD1. The receptor's source is a man aged 80 or over in good health. Input material: blood. CDR3 protein: CASSPWTGANMNTEAFF. CDR3 bases: TGTGCCAGCAGCCCATGGACAGGGGCCAACATGAACACTGAAGCTTTCTTT.